Below, 8 T cell receptor beta chains from the same sample are listed, as sequenced in a study of T-cell reconstitution after alpha-beta-depleted transplantation in children. Preparing the TCRbeta library involved the use of unique molecular identifiers. Each CDR3 protein gets one entry after TCRdb re-called the PCR reads with MiXCR. Here the sample spans 90,000 to 100,000 distinct CDR3 sequences, 10% to 15% being singletons. Sequenced here: PBMCs from the stem cell graft donor, sampled from the stem cell graft. All receptors come from a human donor who donated a stem cell graft to a child with inherited bone marrow failure.

This clonotype has a count of ten or more. The rearrangement joins TRBV6-5 to TRBJ2-3; 9 nucleotides agree with TRBD2. Losses at the gene ends were 0 bases for V and 6 bases for J; bases not matched to a gene: 7. CDR1 and CDR2 from the germline V gene are MNHEY and SVGAGI. The CDR3 contains 16 residues. This CDR3 is CASSYSERGAADTQYF. The CDR3 DNA reads as TGTGCCAGCAGTTACTCAGAGCGGGGGGCGGCGGATACGCAGTATTTT.

This clonotype was detected ten times or more. CDR3 DNA sequence: TGCAGCACCTCCCTTTCGGAGACCCAGTACTTC. Translation gives CSTSLSETQYF. J is TRBJ2-5 and V is TRBV29-1, with unresolved D. Trimming pared 8 bases from V and 5 bases from J, leaving 12 bases between. CDR3 size: 11 residues. The germline CDR1 and CDR2 sequences are SQVTM and ANQGSEA.

This clonotype was observed many times. V usage is TRBV20-1 and J usage is TRBJ2-3; 10 nucleotides agree with TRBD1. V trimming: 4 bases; J trimming: 2 bases; junction bases outside the gene matches: 6. CDR1 and CDR2 (germline): DFQATT, SNEGSKA (reference sequence). The CDR3 length is 15 residues. The CDR3 spells CSAISGTGDTDTQYF. The CDR3, as DNA: TGCAGTGCTATATCCGGGACAGGGGACACAGATACGCAGTATTTT.

The rearrangement uses TRBV5-6 and TRBJ2-4, with D tentatively TRBD2 (6 bases). The V end lost 1 base, the J end lost 6 bases, and 17 bases lay between the germline ends. The length of the CDR3 is 16 residues. The germline V gene encodes CDR1 SGHDT and CDR2 YYEEEE. The CDR3 coding sequence is TGTGCCAGCAGCTTGTGGGAGGCGGGAATCGGAAACATTCAGTACTTC. Translation: CASSLWEAGIGNIQYF.

This clonotype was detected ten times or more. This CDR3 is CSARDQGPNSDGYTF. The CDR3 nucleotides read TGCAGTGCTAGAGATCAAGGGCCGAATTCGGATGGCTACACCTTC. V is TRBV20-1 and J is TRBJ1-2; D ambiguous. Deletions cut 0 bases from V and 6 bases from J, with 17 bases between. Per the germline V gene, CDR1 is DFQATT and CDR2 is SNEGSKA (reference sequence). This CDR3 has 15 residues.

This clonotype was seen ten or more times. V gene TRBV12-3 or TRBV12-4 combines with J gene TRBJ1-1; D is possibly TRBD1 (6 bases). The CDR3 is 15 amino acids. V lost 5 bases, J lost 1 base, and 14 bases lay in between. This CDR3 reads CASSPLRGGNTEAFF. The CDR3 DNA reads TGTGCCAGCAGTCCCCTGAGGGGGGGGAACACTGAAGCTTTCTTT.

The chain links TRBV6-5 to TRBJ1-5; D unclear. Trimming stripped 0 bases from V and 5 bases from J, with 5 bases between. The CDR3 loop spans 13 amino acids. Germline-derived CDR1 and CDR2 are MNHEY and SVGAGI. The CDR3, as DNA: TGTGCCAGCAGTTACTCTCCTTATCAGCCCCAGCATTTT. This gives the protein CASSYSPYQPQHF.

This clonotype was observed at least ten times. This sequence joins TRBV9 and TRBJ1-1; D might be TRBD1 (5 bases). Trimming cost V 0 bases and J 2 bases, with 14 bases left between them. The CDR3 runs 16 residues. Germline CDR1 SGDLS, CDR2 YYNGEE. Written as DNA, the CDR3 is TGTGCCAGCAGCGTAGGTGCCGGAGGGGCCAACACTGAAGCTTTCTTT. This sequence encodes CASSVGAGGANTEAFF.